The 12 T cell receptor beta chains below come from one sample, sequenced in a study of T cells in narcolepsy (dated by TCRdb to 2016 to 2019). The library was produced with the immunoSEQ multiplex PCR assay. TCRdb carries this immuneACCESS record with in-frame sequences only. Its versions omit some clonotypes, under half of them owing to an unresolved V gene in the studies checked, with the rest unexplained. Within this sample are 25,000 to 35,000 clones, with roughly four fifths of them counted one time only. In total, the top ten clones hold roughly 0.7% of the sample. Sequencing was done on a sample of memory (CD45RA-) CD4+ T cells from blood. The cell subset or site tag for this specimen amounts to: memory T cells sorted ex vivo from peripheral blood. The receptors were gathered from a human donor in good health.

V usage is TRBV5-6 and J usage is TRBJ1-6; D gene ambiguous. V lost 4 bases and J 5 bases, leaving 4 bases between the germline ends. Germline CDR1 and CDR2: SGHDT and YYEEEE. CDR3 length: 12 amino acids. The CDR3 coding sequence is TGTGCCAGCAGCACACATAATTCACCCCTCCACTTT. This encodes CASSTHNSPLHF.

The CDR3: CASSLEGSGGPGGYNEQFF. CDR3 coding DNA: TGCGCCAGCAGCTTGGAAGGTAGCGGGGGGCCGGGAGGCTACAATGAGCAGTTCTTC. The gene calls are TRBV5-1 and TRBJ2-1; 10 bases are shared with TRBD2. CDR1 is SGHRS, CDR2 YFSETQ, per germline. CDR3 length: 19 amino acids. J was trimmed by 3 bases and V by 0 bases; bases with no gene match: 12.

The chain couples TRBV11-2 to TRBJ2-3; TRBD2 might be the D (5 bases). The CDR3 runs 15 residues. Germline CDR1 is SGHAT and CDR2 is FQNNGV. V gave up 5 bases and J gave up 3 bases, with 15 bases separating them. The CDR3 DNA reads TGTGCCAGCAGCCCTCGAGTGGGAGAGACAGATACGCAGTATTTT. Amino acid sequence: CASSPRVGETDTQYF.

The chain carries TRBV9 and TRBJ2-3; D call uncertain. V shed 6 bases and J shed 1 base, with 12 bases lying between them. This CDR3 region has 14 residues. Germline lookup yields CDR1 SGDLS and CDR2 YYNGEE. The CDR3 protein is CASNSGGGTDTQYF. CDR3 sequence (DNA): TGTGCCAGCAACTCGGGTGGAGGCACAGATACGCAGTATTTT.

CDR3 in amino acids: CASSLGPGTGGYGYTF. As DNA, the CDR3 is TGTGCCAGCAGTTTGGGCCCCGGGACAGGGGGCTATGGCTACACCTTC. This chain connects TRBV28 to TRBJ1-2; 11 bases line up with TRBD1. The V and J ends lost 3 bases and 4 bases, in that order; junction bases with no gene match: 7. The CDR3 totals 16 residues. CDR1 is MDHEN, CDR2 SYDVKM, per germline.

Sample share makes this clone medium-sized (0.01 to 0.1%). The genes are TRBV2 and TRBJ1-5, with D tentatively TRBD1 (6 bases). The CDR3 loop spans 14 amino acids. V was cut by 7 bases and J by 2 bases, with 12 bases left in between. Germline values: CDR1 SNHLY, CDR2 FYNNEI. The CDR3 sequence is CASTNRERNQPQHF. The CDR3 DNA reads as TGTGCCAGCACCAACAGGGAACGCAATCAGCCCCAGCATTTT.

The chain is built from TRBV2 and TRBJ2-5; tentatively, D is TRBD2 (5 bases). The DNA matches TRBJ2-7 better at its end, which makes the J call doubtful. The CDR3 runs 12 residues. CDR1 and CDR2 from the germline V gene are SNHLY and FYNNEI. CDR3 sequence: CASRREGGEQYF. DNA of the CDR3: TGTGCCAGCAGAAGAGAGGGCGGCGAGCAGTACTTC.

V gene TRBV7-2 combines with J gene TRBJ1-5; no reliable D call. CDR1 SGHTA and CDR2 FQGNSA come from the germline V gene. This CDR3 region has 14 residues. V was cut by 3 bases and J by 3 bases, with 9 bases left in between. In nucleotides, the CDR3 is TGTGCCAGCAGCTTGAGGGCCGACAATCAGCCCCAGCATTTT. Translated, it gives CASSLRADNQPQHF.

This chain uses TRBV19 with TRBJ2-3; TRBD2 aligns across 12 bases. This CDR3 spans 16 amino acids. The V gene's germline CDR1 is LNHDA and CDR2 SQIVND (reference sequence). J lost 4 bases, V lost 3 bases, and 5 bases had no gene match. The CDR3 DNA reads TGTGCCAGTAGTATCCCTAGCGGGGGGGCCGCAGATACGCAGTATTTT. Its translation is CASSIPSGGAADTQYF.

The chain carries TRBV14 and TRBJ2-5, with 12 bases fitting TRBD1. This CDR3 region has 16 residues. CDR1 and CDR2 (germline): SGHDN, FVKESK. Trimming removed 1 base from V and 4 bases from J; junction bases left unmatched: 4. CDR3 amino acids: CASSQAGTGGRETQYF. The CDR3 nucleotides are TGTGCCAGCAGCCAAGCCGGGACAGGGGGCAGAGAGACCCAGTACTTC. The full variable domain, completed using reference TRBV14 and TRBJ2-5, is EAGVTQFPSHSVIEKGQTVTLRCDPISGHDNLYWYRRVMGKEIKFLLHFVKESKQDESGMPNNRFLAERTGGTYSTLKVQPAELEDSGVYFCASSQAGTGGRETQYFGPGTRLLVL.

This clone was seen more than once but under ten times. The CDR3 DNA follows: TGTGCCATCAGTGAGTCGATGGGACAGGGCACCTCTGAAGCTTTCTTT. Its translation: CAISESMGQGTSEAFF. This sequence joins TRBV10-3 and TRBJ1-1; 9 bases are a match to TRBD1. With 0 bases clipped from V and 6 bases from J, the junction kept 8 bases outside the gene matches. CDR1 is ENHRY and CDR2 is SYGVKD in the germline V gene. This CDR3 spans 16 amino acids.

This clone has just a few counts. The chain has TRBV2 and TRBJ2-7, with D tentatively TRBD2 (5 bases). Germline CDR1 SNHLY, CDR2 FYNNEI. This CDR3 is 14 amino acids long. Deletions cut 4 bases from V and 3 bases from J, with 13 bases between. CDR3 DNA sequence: TGTGCCAGCAGTGTCGCACAAGGGAGCTACGAGCAGTACTTC. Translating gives CASSVAQGSYEQYF.